The 20 T cell receptor beta chains given below trace back to one sample, sequenced in a study of T cells in Graves' hyperthyroidism and ophthalmopathy. RNA transcripts gave rise to amplified TCR beta CDR3 regions. The HTBI primer set served for first-round RT-PCR of the TCR CDR3. TCRdb used MiXCR to reprocess the multiplex PCR reads, holding one entry per CDR3 protein. The sample shows some 770,000 distinct CDR3 sequences, approximately 16% of them seen only once. Sequences were obtained from blood. Source of these receptors: a man between 18 and 29 years old with Graves' hyperthyroidism.

This clonotype occurred a few times. This chain joins TRBV11-2 and TRBJ2-3, with 9 bases matching TRBD2. The germline V gene encodes CDR1 SGHAT and CDR2 FQNNGV. The V gene end was trimmed by 2 bases and the J gene end by 2 bases; junction bases not matched to a gene: 17. The CDR3 loop spans 20 amino acids. The DNA of the CDR3 is TGTGCCAGCAGCTTACGACCGGGACTAGCCCTCCGGCGTGACACAGATACGCAGTATTTT. As protein: CASSLRPGLALRRDTDTQYF.

The rearrangement joins TRBV15 to TRBJ2-1; no clear D. Trimming shortened V by 0 bases and J by 9 bases, and 9 bases separated the two germline ends. This CDR3 has 13 amino acids. Germline CDR1 and CDR2: LNHNV and YYDKDF (reference sequence). This chain's CDR3 is CATSRDPNGEQFF. As DNA, the CDR3 is TGTGCCACCAGCAGAGATCCTAACGGTGAGCAGTTCTTC.

This clonotype was seen only a few times. The chain has TRBV11-2 and TRBJ2-2; TRBD2 agrees at 12 bases. Germline lookup yields CDR1 SGHAT and CDR2 FQNNGV. Germline trimming cut 2 bases from V and 6 bases from J; bases unmatched to any gene: 4. The CDR3 is made up of 16 amino acids. CDR3 nucleotide sequence: TGTGCCAGCAGCTTACGGACTAGCGGGAAACCCGGGGAGCTGTTTTTT. Protein sequence: CASSLRTSGKPGELFF.

This clonotype was detected only a few times. This chain connects TRBV6-1 to TRBJ1-1; tentative D call: TRBD1 (6 bases). The CDR3 is 12 amino acids. Per germline, CDR1 MNHNS and CDR2 SASEGT. V was trimmed by 8 bases and J by 6 bases, leaving 13 bases between them. CDR3 nucleotide sequence: TGTGCCAGCCGGAATCGGGGGCCTGAAGCTTTCTTT. It is translated as CASRNRGPEAFF.

The gene calls are TRBV4-3 and TRBJ1-3; weak D call: TRBD1 (6 bases). CDR1 is LGHNA, CDR2 YSLEER, per germline. This CDR3 comprises 17 residues. The V gene lost 1 base and the J gene lost 0 bases, with 13 bases spanning the gap. The CDR3 reads CASSQGWTASSGNTIYF. The DNA for the CDR3 is TGCGCCAGCAGCCAAGGTTGGACAGCTAGCTCTGGAAACACCATATATTTT.

This clonotype showed up many times. The chain joins TRBV2 to TRBJ2-5, with D uncertain. This CDR3 is 13 amino acids long. CDR1 and CDR2 (germline): SNHLY, FYNNEI. V lost 8 bases, J lost 0 bases, and 10 bases lay in between. The CDR3 reads CASSDGYQETQYF. The CDR3 DNA sequence: TGTGCCAGCTCGGACGGCTACCAAGAGACCCAGTACTTC.

V usage is TRBV7-9 and J usage is TRBJ2-1; D is perhaps TRBD1 or TRBD2 (5 bases each). V shed 11 bases and J shed 5 bases, with 16 bases lying between them. The CDR3 totals 13 residues. CDR1 and CDR2 from the germline V gene are SEHNR and FQNEAQ (reference sequence). The CDR3 loop reads CAGTGTVDNEQFF. CDR3 coding DNA: TGTGCCGGGACCGGGACGGTCGACAATGAGCAGTTCTTC.

Ten or more counts support this clonotype. The chain has TRBV12-3 or TRBV12-4 and TRBJ2-3; TRBD1 or TRBD2 may be the D gene (5 bases each). V was shortened by 2 bases and J by 1 base, with 10 bases between the two germline ends. The CDR3 is 15 residues long. The CDR3 DNA reads as TGTGCCAGCAGTTTATCGGGACGGGGCACAGATACGCAGTATTTT. Translating gives CASSLSGRGTDTQYF.

A few counts support this clonotype. The chain has TRBV28 and TRBJ2-2; possible D gene TRBD2, 5 bases. This CDR3 has 16 amino acids. The ends were cut back, 2 bases at V and 5 bases at J, with 15 bases in the middle. Germline assignment: CDR1 MDHEN and CDR2 SYDVKM. DNA for the CDR3: TGTGCCAGCAGTTTAAAGGGAAGCGGAACGACCGGGGAGCTGTTTTTT. Protein sequence: CASSLKGSGTTGELFF. Supplemented by reference TRBV28 and TRBJ2-2, the full variable domain reads DVKVTQSSRYLVKRTGEKVFLECVQDMDHENMFWYRQDPGLGLRLIYFSYDVKMKEKGDIPEGYSVSREKKERFSLILESASTNQTSMYLCASSLKGSGTTGELFFGEGSRLTVL.

This clonotype was found many times. CDR3 in DNA: TGTGCCAGCAGTTTATCACAGGGGAACACCGGGGAGCTGTTTTTT. Translated: CASSLSQGNTGELFF. V is TRBV28 and J is TRBJ2-2, with a possible D match to TRBD1 (6 bases). In germline, CDR1 is MDHEN, CDR2 SYDVKM. Deletions cut 1 base from V and 1 base from J, with 7 bases between. CDR3 size: 15 residues.

To note about this clonotype: A much larger clonotype is one base distant, so this may be a read error. The rearrangement uses TRBV12-3 or TRBV12-4 and TRBJ1-6, with TRBD1 identical over 8 bases. This CDR3 spans 15 amino acids. CDR3 nucleotide sequence: TGTGCCAGCAGCGGACAGGGACGCTTTAATTCATCCCTCCACTTT. It yields the protein CASSGQGRFNSSLHF.

The chain links TRBV9 to TRBJ2-1; 8 positions agree with TRBD2. Germline V gene data show CDR1 as SGDLS and CDR2 as YYNGEE. The CDR3 is 17 amino acids. J lost 0 bases, V lost 0 bases, and 5 bases had no gene match. CDR3 in amino acids: CASSVGSGTSSYNEQFF. DNA for the CDR3: TGTGCCAGCAGCGTAGGTAGCGGGACGAGCTCCTACAATGAGCAGTTCTTC. The whole variable domain, remainder taken from reference TRBV9 and TRBJ2-1, is DSGVTQTPKHLITATGQRVTLRCSPRSGDLSVYWYQQSLDQGLQFLIQYYNGEERAKGNILERFSAQQFPDLHSELNLSSLELGDSALYFCASSVGSGTSSYNEQFFGPGTRLTVL.

The genes are TRBV4-1 and TRBJ2-7, with 9 bases identical to TRBD2. Germline V gives CDR1 MGHRA, CDR2 YSYEKL. Trimming cost V 1 base and J 3 bases; bases outside gene matches: 7. The CDR3 covers 16 residues. The CDR3 sequence: CASSQGASGTIYEQYF. DNA for the CDR3: TGCGCCAGCAGCCAAGGGGCTAGCGGGACTATCTACGAGCAGTACTTC.

This sequence joins TRBV5-6 and TRBJ2-1; D not resolved. Between the trimmed V and J ends, which lost 4 bases and 5 bases, there was a span of 16 bases. CDR3 length: 15 residues. The germline V gene has CDR1 SGHDT and CDR2 YYEEEE. The CDR3 sequence is CASSPLGSTNNEQFF. As DNA, the CDR3 is TGTGCCAGCAGCCCCTTGGGTAGCACTAACAATGAGCAGTTCTTC.

The chain uses TRBV9 and TRBJ2-7; a possible D gene is TRBD2 (5 bases). CDR1 and CDR2 from the germline V gene are SGDLS and YYNGEE. With 4 bases removed from V and 0 bases from J, the gap between germline ends came to 14 bases. This CDR3 region has 15 residues. CDR3: CASSPRGQSSYEQYF. For the CDR3, the DNA is TGTGCCAGCAGCCCCCGGGGTCAGAGCTCCTACGAGCAGTACTTC.

This clonotype was observed a few times. This rearrangement joins TRBV12-5 to TRBJ2-7; 7 bases agree with TRBD2. Germline loops: CDR1 LGHNT, CDR2 FRNRAP. Trimming at V came to 1 base and at J to 2 bases, leaving 2 bases not matched to a gene. The CDR3 extends over 14 amino acids. CDR3 region: CASGLGAGPYEQYF. CDR3 coding DNA: TGTGCTAGTGGTTTGGGAGCGGGGCCCTACGAGCAGTACTTC.

This clonotype was recorded a few times. This chain connects TRBV9 to TRBJ1-1; no definite D call. V lost 0 bases and J 0 bases, leaving 9 bases between the germline ends. From germline, CDR1 is SGDLS and CDR2 YYNGEE. The CDR3 spans 15 residues. CDR3 residues: CASSVGVLMNTEAFF. The CDR3 coding sequence is TGTGCCAGCAGCGTAGGTGTACTTATGAACACTGAAGCTTTCTTT.

This sequence joins TRBV7-2 and TRBJ1-4; a weak D match, TRBD1 (5 bases). Germline loops: CDR1 SGHTA, CDR2 FQGNSA. The CDR3 is 16 residues long. V was shortened by 2 bases and J by 6 bases, with 16 bases between the two germline ends. The CDR3 nucleotides read TGTGCCAGCAGCTTAATCGGGGGAAGAATTGATGAAAAACTGTTTTTT. Protein product: CASSLIGGRIDEKLFF.

Details on this clonotype: This may be a read error, as it is one base from a much larger clone. Here the CDR3 omits its conserved ending phenylalanine or tryptophan, so a read error is the likely source. The rearrangement links TRBV6-1 to TRBJ2-1, with D possibly being TRBD1 or TRBD2 (5 bases each). This CDR3 is 16 amino acids long. Trimming shortened V by 6 bases and J by 7 bases, and 22 bases separated the two germline ends. Per the germline V gene, CDR1 is MNHNS and CDR2 is SASEGT. Written as DNA, the CDR3 is TGTGCCAGCAGGGGGCCGGGGCAGGGCTCCGGGAATGAGCAGTTCTTA. This encodes CASRGPGQGSGNEQFL.

This clonotype was counted at least ten times. V and J are TRBV28 and TRBJ2-1; TRBD2 agrees at 7 bases. In germline, CDR1 is MDHEN, CDR2 SYDVKM. Trimming took 7 bases from V and 3 from J; bases not matched to a gene: 3. The CDR3 is made up of 13 amino acids. CDR3 region: CASIAGGYNEQFF. As DNA, the CDR3 is TGTGCCAGCATAGCGGGTGGCTACAATGAGCAGTTCTTC.